This T cell receptor beta chain appears in the sequencing data of a study of blood T cell repertoires in COVID-19. At the level of the study: Samples representing acute and convalescent COVID-19 were sourced from the United States, Italy and Spain. PBMCs, B-cell-depleted T cells, or T cells provided the cDNA or gDNA that made up the material.

Original handling: Cell counts per sample came from amplifying reference gene primers. Using immunoSEQ multiplex PCR, the repertoire was profiled, and TCRdb retains in-frame clones only, with some absent. V, J and clone size are taken as reported in that table, and D and trimming were inferred from the DNA itself. The data contain 350,000 to 450,000 clones, less than 90% of them singletons. This receptor was obtained from a woman between 55 and 75 years old with COVID-19, enrolled during active disease. What was sequenced was peripheral blood.

The CDR3 nucleotides are TGCGCCAGCAGCCAAAATGTCGGGAGCGGGGGCCGCAGCTCCTACAATGAGCAGTTCTTC. Protein product: CASSQNVGSGGRSSYNEQFF. The chain joins TRBV4-1 to TRBJ2-1, with TRBD2 identical over 8 bases. CDR3 size: 20 residues. With 2 bases clipped from V and 0 bases from J, the junction kept 15 bases outside the gene matches. The germline V gene has CDR1 MGHRA and CDR2 YSYEKL.